This T cell receptor beta chain comes out of a study of cytomegalovirus exposure and HLA in healthy donors. Study outcomes and limitations: Previously analyzed data showed that most TCR beta V segments were productive at a frequency of about 90% or about 30%. A highly shared variant cluster was judged a likely technical artifact. TCR association rates varied by HLA locus in a later analysis, with DRB1 highest and HLA-C lowest.

With regard to this clone: Its matching antigen is unknown.

Primers included in the PCR were 60 Vbeta and 13 Jbeta primers. Measured with immunoSEQ multiplex PCR; TCRdb has only the in-frame clones, and not every one. The sample yields fewer than 250,000 clones, 87% seen once. This TCR came from a man between 25 and 39 years old in good health and CMV-seronegative. Sequenced sample: PBMCs.

The CDR3 loop is CATSRDSYEQYF. DNA of the CDR3: TGTGCCACCAGCAGAGACTCCTACGAGCAGTACTTC. The rearrangement links TRBV15 to TRBJ2-5; D is uncertain. The last part of the DNA fits TRBJ2-7 better; the J call may be wrong. Per the germline V gene, CDR1 is LNHNV and CDR2 is YYDKDF (reference sequence). This CDR3 has 12 residues.